The 25 T cell receptor beta chains reported below all come from one sample, sequenced in a study of blood T cell repertoires in COVID-19. Clones were sequenced by immunoSEQ multiplex PCR, and TCRdb holds only the in-frame ones, with some missing. Altogether fewer than 250,000 clones are present, roughly 82% being singletons, with the ten largest covering 12%. Sample: peripheral blood. These receptors were obtained from a middle-aged woman with acute or convalescent COVID-19.

Details on this clone: Its ends do not fully match the called genes, so a read error is possible. The chain links TRBV12-3 or TRBV12-4 to TRBJ1-2, with unresolved D. The CDR3 contains 12 residues. CDR3 nucleotide sequence: TGTGCCAGCAGCCTAACCTTGGAGGGTGTCGCCTTC. Its protein product is CASSLTLEGVAF.

The chain recombines TRBV11-2 with TRBJ2-1; the D gene is possibly TRBD2 (6 bases). There are 12 residues in the CDR3. CDR1 is SGHAT, CDR2 FQNNGV, per germline. Trimming stripped 2 bases from V and 12 bases from J, with 11 bases between. DNA for the CDR3: TGTGCCAGCAGCTTATGGGAGGATGGGCAGTTCTTC. Amino acids: CASSLWEDGQFF.

The chain has TRBV7-6 and TRBJ2-1, with a weak D call TRBD2 (6 bases). There are 14 residues in the CDR3. The V gene lost 4 bases and the J gene lost 4 bases, with 11 bases spanning the gap. Germline CDR1 SGHVS, CDR2 FNYEAQ. The CDR3 here is CASSWRDGYNEQFF. CDR3 nucleotides: TGTGCCAGCAGCTGGAGGGATGGTTACAATGAGCAGTTCTTC.

Only one count was recorded for this clone. J is TRBJ2-5 and V is TRBV7-9; no firm D call. The CDR3 is made up of 13 amino acids. Germline CDR1 reads SEHNR; CDR2 reads FQNEAQ (reference sequence). Trimming left V 5 bases short and J 5 bases short, with 12 bases between. CDR3 loop: CASSPPRFETQYF. In DNA, the CDR3 is TGTGCCAGCAGCCCCCCTCGGTTCGAGACCCAGTACTTC.

This chain joins TRBV7-3 and TRBJ2-1; 11 nucleotides agree with TRBD2. The CDR3 has 16 amino acids. The germline V gene has CDR1 SGHTA and CDR2 FQGTGA. The V segment lost 4 bases and the J segment 7 bases; nucleotides outside the gene matches: 9. CDR3 bases: TGTGCCAGCAGCTCCCTCCCTAGCGGGGGGATTAATGAGCAGTTCTTC. This gives the protein CASSSLPSGGINEQFF.

The chain links TRBV10-3 to TRBJ1-2, with 9 nucleotides matching TRBD1. The CDR3 contains 17 residues. With V trimmed by 6 bases and J by 7 bases, 18 bases remained unmatched. Germline CDR1 ENHRY, CDR2 SYGVKD. In DNA, the CDR3 is TGTGCCATCAGATTGATGGGACAGGGATATACTATGAGTGGCTACACCTTC. Residues: CAIRLMGQGYTMSGYTF.

This clone was detected once. V gene TRBV5-1 combines with J gene TRBJ2-2; possibly TRBD1 for D (6 bases). The V gene's germline CDR1 is SGHRS and CDR2 YFSETQ. V was cut by 1 base and J by 6 bases, with 16 bases left in between. The CDR3 totals 16 residues. CDR3 sequence reads: CASSLLSGTGSGELFF. In DNA form, the CDR3 reads TGCGCCAGCAGCTTGTTGAGTGGCACAGGGTCCGGGGAGCTGTTTTTT.

The gene calls are TRBV7-3 and TRBJ1-1, with D maybe TRBD1 (5 bases). Germline V gene sequence: CDR1 SGHTA, CDR2 FQGTGA. The CDR3 consists of 13 residues. V lost 7 bases and J lost 9, with 18 bases in between. CDR3 coding DNA: TGTGCCAGCACCACTGACAGTTTGGAAAAAGCTTTCTTT. It encodes CASTTDSLEKAFF. Full variable domain (outside the CDR3, taken from reference TRBV7-3 and TRBJ1-1): GAGVSQTPSNKVTEKGKYVELRCDPISGHTALYWYRQSLGQGPEFLIYFQGTGAADDSGLPNDRFFAVRPEGSVSTLKIQRTERGDSAVYLCASTTDSLEKAFFGQGTRLTVV.

This clone was seen a handful of times. This chain links TRBV11-2 with TRBJ1-1; 9 bases align to TRBD1. The CDR3 is made up of 19 amino acids. Germline V CDR1 and CDR2: SGHAT, FQNNGV. The junction had 14 bases not matched to a gene; V was cut back by 2 bases and J by 1 base. The chain's CDR3 is CASSLHFRGTGSSNTEAFF. The CDR3 DNA follows: TGTGCCAGCAGCTTACACTTTAGAGGGACAGGGTCTTCGAACACTGAAGCTTTCTTT.

This clone has more than one count but fewer than ten. V and J are TRBV4-3 and TRBJ2-3; perhaps TRBD2 as D (6 bases). The CDR3 runs 15 residues. Trimming left V 4 bases short and J 0 bases short, with 11 bases between. Germline V gene data show CDR1 as LGHNA and CDR2 as YSLEER. CDR3 DNA sequence: TGCGCCAGCAGCCTGACGGGAGCTAGCACAGATACGCAGTATTTT. This sequence encodes CASSLTGASTDTQYF.

The rearrangement links TRBV2 to TRBJ2-1; D unresolved. The CDR3 covers 14 residues. The germline V gene has CDR1 SNHLY and CDR2 FYNNEI. Trimming left V 3 bases short and J 3 bases short, with 9 bases between. The CDR3 DNA reads as TGTGCCAGCAGTGAGGGCCAGTTCTACAATGAGCAGTTCTTC. Residues: CASSEGQFYNEQFF.

This clone was recorded a few times. This chain connects TRBV27 to TRBJ1-5; TRBD1 matches at 7 bases. The length of the CDR3 is 16 residues. CDR1 MNHEY and CDR2 SMNVEV come from the germline V gene (reference sequence). V trimming: 8 bases; J trimming: 3 bases; junction bases outside the gene matches: 13. CDR3 sequence reads: CASGPNTGVVNQPQHF. The CDR3 DNA reads as TGTGCCAGCGGACCCAATACAGGGGTGGTCAATCAGCCCCAGCATTTT.

J is TRBJ2-2 and V is TRBV7-8, with 7 bases identical to TRBD1. CDR1 and CDR2 (germline): SGHVS, FQNEAQ. The CDR3 totals 14 residues. Unmatched junction bases numbered 2, after V lost 1 base and J lost 6 bases. CDR3: CASSLVQGSGELFF. Here the CDR3 DNA reads TGTGCCAGCAGCTTAGTACAGGGGTCCGGGGAGCTGTTTTTT.

There are a few counts of this clone. This chain links TRBV28 with TRBJ1-1, with D maybe TRBD1 (5 bases). The CDR3 loop spans 14 amino acids. V was cut by 3 bases and J by 1 base, with 9 bases left in between. The germline CDR1 and CDR2 sequences are MDHEN and SYDVKM. The CDR3 nucleotides read TGTGCCAGCAGTTTTAGGGGCCCGAACACTGAAGCTTTCTTT. It translates to CASSFRGPNTEAFF.

This chain joins TRBV6-1 and TRBJ2-3; 9 nucleotides line up with TRBD1. V shed 0 bases and J 5 bases; nucleotides not matched to a gene: 6. This CDR3 spans 16 amino acids. CDR1 and CDR2 (germline): MNHNS, SASEGT. CDR3 nucleotide sequence: TGTGCCAGCAGTGAAGCTAACAGGGGGCCAAGAGATACGCAGTATTTT. It encodes CASSEANRGPRDTQYF.

J is TRBJ2-1 and V is TRBV5-4; TRBD2 matches at 10 bases. The CDR3 totals 15 residues. Per the germline V gene, CDR1 is SGHNT and CDR2 is YYREEE (reference sequence). With 4 bases clipped from V and 7 bases from J, the junction kept 8 bases outside the gene matches. CDR3 sequence reads: CASSNSGRSLNEQFF. The CDR3 nucleotides read TGTGCCAGCAGCAATAGCGGGAGGTCGTTGAATGAGCAGTTCTTC.

Notes on this clone: An end of the junction differs from the germline gene, which may be a read error. The V call is TRBV4-1, the J call TRBJ2-1, with 9 bases fitting TRBD2. Germline assignment: CDR1 MGHRA and CDR2 YSYEKL. The CDR3 totals 16 residues. CDR3 amino acids: CASRQEALAGYNEQFF. In DNA, the CDR3 is TGCGCCAGCCGCCAAGAGGCTCTAGCGGGGTACAATGAGCAGTTCTTC.

V usage is TRBV30 and J usage is TRBJ1-5, with a tentative D call TRBD1 (5 bases). The germline CDR1 and CDR2 sequences are GTSNPN and SVGIG (reference sequence). The CDR3 consists of 15 residues. The germline V and J ends were trimmed by 0 bases and 3 bases, with 12 bases remaining between them. CDR3 nucleotide sequence: TGTGCCTGGAGTGTTCGAAGCGGGACCAATCAGCCCCAGCATTTT. This sequence encodes CAWSVRSGTNQPQHF.

The chain employs TRBV24-1 and TRBJ2-2; 11 bases match TRBD2. The V gene's germline CDR1 is KGHDR and CDR2 SFDVKD. The junction had 7 bases not matched to a gene; V was cut back by 3 bases and J by 5 bases. This CDR3 spans 17 amino acids. The CDR3 here is CATSDRPGLAATGELFF. The CDR3, as DNA: TGTGCCACCAGTGATCGGCCGGGACTAGCGGCTACCGGGGAGCTGTTTTTT.

A few counts support this clone. J is TRBJ1-3 and V is TRBV5-5; 7 positions match TRBD1. The CDR3 sequence is 12 residues long. The V gene's germline CDR1 is SGHKS and CDR2 YYEKEE (reference sequence). J was trimmed by 12 bases and V by 2 bases; bases with no gene match: 5. CDR3 sequence: CASSLWGQHIYF. CDR3 nucleotides: TGTGCCAGCAGCTTATGGGGACAGCACATATATTTT.

This sequence joins TRBV5-1 and TRBJ2-5, with D unresolved. The ends were cut back, 1 base at V and 3 bases at J, with 10 bases in the middle. The CDR3 has 14 residues. CDR1 and CDR2 (germline): SGHRS, YFSETQ. DNA for the CDR3: TGCGCCAGCAGCTTGCGATCAGGCGAAGAGACCCAGTACTTC. It translates to CASSLRSGEETQYF. Drawing the rest from reference TRBV5-1 and TRBJ2-5, the complete variable domain is KAGVTQTPRYLIKTRGQQVTLSCSPISGHRSVSWYQQTPGQGLQFLFEYFSETQRNKGNFPGRFSGRQFSNSRSEMNVSTLELGDSALYLCASSLRSGEETQYFGPGTRLLVL.

J is TRBJ2-4 and V is TRBV11-2; D is possibly TRBD2 (6 bases). Between the trimmed V and J ends, which lost 1 base and 3 bases, there was a span of 13 bases. The CDR3 runs to 16 residues. From germline, CDR1 is SGHAT and CDR2 FQNNGV. The CDR3, as DNA: TGTGCCAGCAGCTTAGTCCGGGGGAAGTTCAAAAACATTCAGTACTTC. Encoded protein: CASSLVRGKFKNIQYF. Supplemented by reference TRBV11-2 and TRBJ2-4, the full variable domain reads EAGVAQSPRYKIIEKRQSVAFWCNPISGHATLYWYQQILGQGPKLLIQFQNNGVVDDSQLPKDRFSAERLKGVDSTLKIQPAKLEDSAVYLCASSLVRGKFKNIQYFGAGTRLSVL.

This clone was detected only a few times. J is TRBJ1-2 and V is TRBV6-5; tentatively, D is TRBD1 (6 bases). The V end was cut by 10 bases, the J end by 6 bases, with 15 bases between. This CDR3 region has 12 residues. The germline V gene has CDR1 MNHEY and CDR2 SVGAGI. This chain's CDR3 is CATARAGDGYTF. CDR3 bases: TGTGCCACCGCGCGGGCAGGGGATGGCTACACCTTC.

The V and J genes are TRBV4-2 and TRBJ1-1, with a possible D match to TRBD1 (5 bases). The V end was cut by 1 base, the J end by 5 bases, with 14 bases between. In germline, CDR1 is LGHNA, CDR2 YNFKEQ. This CDR3 spans 15 amino acids. This CDR3 is CASSQAQGPATEAFF. The CDR3 DNA is TGTGCCAGCAGCCAAGCTCAGGGCCCAGCAACTGAAGCTTTCTTT.

The chain recombines TRBV4-3 with TRBJ1-2; 7 bases map to TRBD1. The V and J ends lost 1 base and 5 bases, in that order; junction bases with no gene match: 4. Germline V gene sequence: CDR1 LGHNA, CDR2 YSLEER. The length of the CDR3 is 14 residues. CDR3 in amino acids: CASSQVRGDYGYTF. Written as DNA, the CDR3 is TGCGCCAGCAGCCAAGTCAGGGGGGATTATGGCTACACCTTC.